A single sample is the source of the 14 T cell receptor beta chains below, sequenced in a study of T cells in Graves' hyperthyroidism and ophthalmopathy. TCR beta CDR3 regions were amplified from RNA transcripts. First-round RT-PCR targeting the TCR CDR3 was performed with the HTBI primer set. A single record per CDR3 protein comes from TCRdb applying MiXCR to the multiplex PCR reads. The sample holds roughly 290,000 distinct CDR3 sequences, about an eighth seen once. The sample taken for sequencing was blood. The receptors originated from a woman in her 30s with Graves' hyperthyroidism that later progressed to Graves' ophthalmopathy.

This clonotype has a handful of counts. The chain recombines TRBV10-3 with TRBJ1-6; 7 bases fit TRBD1. CDR3 length equals 14 residues. V gave up 5 bases and J gave up 6 bases; unmatched junction bases: 4. The V gene's germline CDR1 is ENHRY and CDR2 SYGVKD. CDR3 loop: CAISTGDINSPLHF. The CDR3 coding sequence is TGTGCCATCAGTACAGGGGACATTAATTCACCCCTCCACTTT.

This clonotype was seen repeatedly, ten times or more. DNA of the CDR3: TGCAGTGCTCAGACTGGGATTAGCACAGATACGCAGTATTTT. Protein product: CSAQTGISTDTQYF. The chain couples TRBV20-1 to TRBJ2-3; no reliable D call. The V and J ends lost 5 bases and 0 bases respectively, with 12 bases between them. Germline V CDR1 and CDR2: DFQATT, SNEGSKA (reference sequence). The CDR3 spans 14 residues.

Ten or more counts support this clonotype. The chain recombines TRBV3-1 with TRBJ2-1; unclear D gene. In germline, CDR1 is LGHDT, CDR2 YNNKEL (reference sequence). The CDR3 sequence is 13 residues long. V gave up 4 bases and J gave up 9 bases, with 13 bases separating them. The CDR3 here is CASSPSLTFEQFF. Written as DNA, the CDR3 is TGTGCCAGCAGCCCCAGCCTGACTTTTGAGCAGTTCTTC.

This chain joins TRBV19 and TRBJ1-6, with D possibly matching TRBD1 (6 bases). CDR3 size: 15 residues. The V gene lost 7 bases and the J gene lost 7 bases, with 17 bases spanning the gap. Germline CDR1 is LNHDA and CDR2 is SQIVND (reference sequence). The CDR3 DNA follows: TGTGCCAGTATGGGACCGGGACATACCAATTCACCCCTCCACTTT. Its translation: CASMGPGHTNSPLHF.

Many counts were recorded for this clonotype. The chain joins TRBV30 to TRBJ1-1; 9 bases are shared with TRBD1. The germline V gene encodes CDR1 GTSNPN and CDR2 SVGIG (reference sequence). The V gene end was trimmed by 3 bases and the J gene end by 3 bases; junction bases not matched to a gene: 11. The CDR3 contains 16 residues. The DNA of the CDR3 is TGTGCCTGGAGGAGGACAGGGGTCGGATTGGACACTGAAGCTTTCTTT. Its translation is CAWRRTGVGLDTEAFF.

This clonotype occurred many times. This chain connects TRBV30 to TRBJ1-2, with D maybe TRBD1 (5 bases). The germline V gene has CDR1 GTSNPN and CDR2 SVGIG (reference sequence). This CDR3 is 14 amino acids long. Trimming stripped 0 bases from V and 4 bases from J, with 12 bases between. The CDR3: CAWSVRRETYGYTF. The CDR3, as DNA: TGTGCCTGGAGTGTTCGCAGGGAGACCTATGGCTACACCTTC.

The chain is built from TRBV5-6 and TRBJ2-7; a weak D match, TRBD1 (5 bases). Germline V gene sequence: CDR1 SGHDT, CDR2 YYEEEE. With 0 bases removed from V and 6 bases from J, the gap between germline ends came to 10 bases. This CDR3 has 13 amino acids. The CDR3 nucleotides are TGTGCCAGCAGCTTGGTAGGGCAGGGCGAGCAGTACTTC. As protein: CASSLVGQGEQYF.

To note about this clonotype: A much larger clone lies a single base off, so this may be a read error. The chain employs TRBV12-3 or TRBV12-4 and TRBJ2-7; D uncertain. The CDR3 is made up of 11 amino acids. CDR3 sequence reads: CTSSFAYEQYF. Written as DNA, the CDR3 is TGTACCAGCAGTTTCGCCTACGAGCAGTACTTC.

Of note for this clonotype: Since a much larger clone is just one base distant, this may be a read error. CDR3 nucleotides: TGTGCCATCCTCTCTCGGGGACGGCAGTTCTTC. Encoded protein: CAILSRGRQFF. The chain couples TRBV10-3 to TRBJ2-1; D might be TRBD1 or TRBD2, each matching 5 bases. There are 11 residues in the CDR3. Germline assignment: CDR1 ENHRY and CDR2 SYGVKD. The V end lost 8 bases, the J end lost 12 bases, and 14 bases lay between the germline ends.

This clonotype was observed many times. This chain uses TRBV7-9 with TRBJ2-3; weak D call: TRBD1 (6 bases). Germline V gene sequence: CDR1 SEHNR, CDR2 FQNEAQ (reference sequence). Between the trimmed V and J ends, which lost 5 bases and 0 bases, there was a span of 15 bases. The CDR3 is 16 residues long. The CDR3 sequence: CASSPNQGSSTDTQYF. The CDR3 DNA follows: TGTGCCAGCAGCCCTAATCAGGGGTCTAGCACAGATACGCAGTATTTT.

CDR3 loop: CATSSARGRVSYEQYF. The CDR3 DNA sequence: TGTGCCACCAGCAGCGCCCGGGGGCGGGTTTCCTACGAGCAGTACTTC. J is TRBJ2-7 and V is TRBV15; D is possibly TRBD1 or TRBD2 (6 bases each). CDR1 and CDR2 from the germline V gene are LNHNV and YYDKDF (reference sequence). This CDR3 region has 16 residues. Trimming cost V 3 bases and J 1 base, with 16 bases left between them. Filled out from reference TRBV15 and TRBJ2-7, the complete variable domain reads DAMVIQNPRYQVTQFGKPVTLSCSQTLNHNVMYWYQQKSSQAPKLLFHYYDKDFNNEADTPDNFQSRRPNTSFCFLDIRSPGLGDTAMYLCATSSARGRVSYEQYFGPGTRLTVT.

This clonotype was found many times. The chain recombines TRBV29-1 with TRBJ2-7; the match to TRBD1 covers 9 bases. Per germline, CDR1 SQVTM and CDR2 ANQGSEA. Germline trimming cut 0 bases from V and 6 bases from J; bases unmatched to any gene: 3. The CDR3 totals 13 residues. CDR3 nucleotide sequence: TGCAGCGTTGAAGACGCGGACAGGGGCGAGCAGTACTTC. The encoded protein is CSVEDADRGEQYF.

The sample holds many counts of this clonotype. The chain employs TRBV18 and TRBJ1-2, with D possibly matching TRBD1 (6 bases). V was cut by 5 bases and J by 3 bases, with 16 bases left in between. CDR3 length equals 15 residues. Germline assignment: CDR1 KGHSH and CDR2 LQKENI. This CDR3 reads CASSTNRESYYGYTF. The DNA of the CDR3 is TGTGCCAGCTCAACAAACAGGGAAAGTTACTATGGCTACACCTTC.

This clonotype was counted only a few times. The genes are TRBV4-3 and TRBJ1-2, with D unresolved. V gave up 4 bases and J gave up 4 bases, with 10 bases separating them. This CDR3 has 13 residues. The germline gives CDR1 LGHNA, CDR2 YSLEER. In nucleotides, the CDR3 is TGCGCCAGCAGCCTAAAAGTGGGCTATGGCTACACCTTC. Residues: CASSLKVGYGYTF.